Each of the 5 T cell receptor beta chains below was sequenced from the same sample in a study of identifying expanded T cells in peripheral blood. Method: immunoSEQ multiplex PCR; TCRdb's copy keeps in-frame clones and lacks some. In the table there are about 100,000 clones, 88% of which are singletons. Sequencing input: blood. The origin of the receptors is a person aged 18 to 69 in good health.

The chain links TRBV6-5 to TRBJ1-2, with a tentative D call TRBD1 (5 bases). V lost 5 bases to trimming and J lost 9 bases, with 22 bases between them. There are 15 residues in the CDR3. Germline V lookup: CDR1 MNHEY, CDR2 SVGAGI. The CDR3 region has the DNA TGTGCCAGCAGTAACCCGGGACTGGAAGGCGGAAGCTACACCTTC. Protein sequence: CASSNPGLEGGSYTF.

J is TRBJ1-4 and V is TRBV6-1; the D gene is possibly TRBD1 (6 bases). Trimming removed 6 bases from V and 5 bases from J, with 10 bases in between. The CDR3 runs to 13 residues. The germline CDR1 and CDR2 sequences are MNHNS and SASEGT. CDR3 residues: CASRGTGNEKLFF. As DNA, the CDR3 is TGTGCCAGCAGAGGAACAGGGAATGAAAAACTGTTTTTT.

V and J are TRBV19 and TRBJ2-2; a possible D gene is TRBD1 (6 bases). This CDR3 contains 15 residues. Trimming shortened V by 5 bases and J by 3 bases, and 13 bases separated the two germline ends. Germline-derived CDR1 and CDR2 are LNHDA and SQIVND (reference sequence). The CDR3, as DNA: TGTGCCAGTAGTCTCCGAACAGGGTACACCGGGGAGCTGTTTTTT. Translating it yields CASSLRTGYTGELFF.

This clone was counted a single time. V is TRBV5-4 and J is TRBJ2-2; 11 bases agree with TRBD1. The germline CDR1 and CDR2 sequences are SGHNT and YYREEE (reference sequence). CDR3 size: 17 residues. Trimming cost V 4 bases and J 0 bases; bases outside gene matches: 5. The CDR3 sequence is CASSDGQGAANTGELFF. The CDR3 DNA reads TGTGCCAGCAGCGATGGACAGGGGGCCGCGAACACCGGGGAGCTGTTTTTT.

The rearrangement joins TRBV29-1 to TRBJ2-3, with D possibly being TRBD1 or TRBD2 (5 bases each). Germline lookup yields CDR1 SQVTM and CDR2 ANQGSEA. The V end lost 7 bases, the J end lost 4 bases, and 24 bases lay between the germline ends. CDR3 length: 16 residues. The CDR3 here is CSGTRKRAMGPDTQYF. The CDR3 region has the DNA TGCAGCGGGACTCGAAAGAGGGCGATGGGGCCAGATACGCAGTATTTT.